A single sample gave rise to the 24 T cell receptor beta chains below, sequenced in a study of early T cells in non-severe SARS-CoV-2 infection (dated by TCRdb to about 2021). Libraries were constructed by 5' RACE. The instrument given in TCRdb is NextSeq 500. TCRdb reworked the public reads: Q25 trimming with fastp, MiXCR clone assembly, productive beta chains retained. One record per CDR3 amino acid sequence lists the most common genes and DNA. Across this sample there are about 58,000 distinct CDR3 sequences, with 10% to 15% seen only once. The top ten clonotypes cover more than 8.5% of the sample. The sequenced sample consisted of whole blood. These receptors were collected from an adult who was a healthcare worker with PCR-confirmed SARS-CoV-2 infection or an uninfected control (not recorded which).

The rearrangement uses TRBV9 and TRBJ2-7, with D possibly TRBD1 on 6 matching bases. Germline V gene data show CDR1 as SGDLS and CDR2 as YYNGEE. V lost 1 base and J lost 1, with 9 bases in between. The CDR3 consists of 14 residues. The CDR3 spells CASSVHGQSYEQYF. The DNA for the CDR3 is TGTGCCAGCAGCGTACACGGACAGTCCTACGAGCAGTACTTC.

The rearrangement links TRBV7-2 to TRBJ2-5, with 8 bases lining up with TRBD2. The germline V gene encodes CDR1 SGHTA and CDR2 FQGNSA. This CDR3 is 15 amino acids long. The junction had 2 bases not matched to a gene; V was cut back by 1 base and J by 1 base. CDR3 in DNA: TGTGCCAGCAGCTTAGTAGCGGGACCCCAAGAGACCCAGTACTTC. Encoded protein: CASSLVAGPQETQYF.

This clonotype was seen a few times. This chain uses TRBV20-1 with TRBJ2-7; 9 bases fit TRBD2. Germline CDR1 reads DFQATT; CDR2 reads SNEGSKA (reference sequence). The CDR3 totals 17 residues. The J segment lost 2 bases and the V segment lost 0 bases, leaving 11 bases of the junction unmatched. The CDR3 bases are TGCAGTGCTAGAGATCGTGCTAGCGGGGCCGTCCCCTACGAGCAGTACTTC. Its translation is CSARDRASGAVPYEQYF.

This clonotype was found a few times. J is TRBJ2-1 and V is TRBV9; D gene unclear. Trimming shortened V by 6 bases and J by 8 bases, and 9 bases separated the two germline ends. CDR1 is SGDLS and CDR2 is YYNGEE in the germline V gene. The CDR3 is made up of 11 amino acids. Here the CDR3 DNA reads TGTGCCAGCACCACAAGGGATGAGCAGTTCTTC. This codes for CASTTRDEQFF.

This clonotype was picked up many times. The genes are TRBV21-1 and TRBJ2-3; TRBD2 is the table's D call, not checked against the DNA. TRBV21-1 counts as a pseudogene. The CDR3 is made up of 17 amino acids. The CDR3 nucleotides are TGTGCCAGCAGCAGGCATCGACTAGCTCAAGAAGGGGATACGCAGTATTTT. As protein: CASSRHRLAQEGDTQYF.

This clonotype was found many times. The chain uses TRBV11-2 and TRBJ2-6; D might be TRBD1 (5 bases). Germline lookup yields CDR1 SGHAT and CDR2 FQNNGV. The CDR3 runs 15 residues. V lost 1 base and J lost 3, with 7 bases in between. CDR3 in DNA: TGTGCCAGCAGCTTAGTAGGGGTTGGGGCCAACGTCCTGACTTTC. Protein: CASSLVGVGANVLTF.

V usage is TRBV4-1 and J usage is TRBJ1-1; 7 nucleotides match TRBD1. Germline lookup yields CDR1 MGHRA and CDR2 YSYEKL. The CDR3 runs to 16 residues. V gave up 1 base and J gave up 4 bases; unmatched junction bases: 9. The CDR3 DNA reads TGCGCCAGCAGCCAAGGGGGACAGCCGGGGGCCACTGAAGCTTTCTTT. As protein: CASSQGGQPGATEAFF.

This clonotype was observed a handful of times. The genes are TRBV4-2 and TRBJ1-4; D possibly corresponds to TRBD1 (5 bases). Germline V gene sequence: CDR1 LGHNA, CDR2 YNFKEQ. V gave up 0 bases and J gave up 8 bases, with 16 bases separating them. This CDR3 has 16 amino acids. The CDR3 protein is CASSQDSPGQNEKLFF. In DNA form, the CDR3 reads TGTGCCAGCAGCCAAGATTCGCCGGGGCAGAACGAAAAACTGTTTTTT.

This clonotype was counted only a few times. The chain links TRBV12-3 or TRBV12-4 to TRBJ1-2; no reliable D call. Between the trimmed V and J ends, which lost 7 bases and 4 bases, there was a span of 13 bases. CDR3 length equals 13 residues. The CDR3 sequence is CASISPGSYGYTF. Here the CDR3 DNA reads TGTGCCAGCATTAGCCCTGGAAGCTATGGCTACACCTTC.

Written as DNA, the CDR3 is TGCGCCAGCAGTATGACAGGCTACGAGCAGTACTTC. This translates into CASSMTGYEQYF. V and J are TRBV10-2 and TRBJ2-7; a weak D match, TRBD1 (6 bases). This CDR3 has 12 amino acids. CDR1 and CDR2 (germline): WSHSY, SAAADI. V was shortened by 5 bases and J by 3 bases, with 8 bases between the two germline ends.

This clonotype is termed medium-sized. This chain connects TRBV30 to TRBJ2-1; D is possibly TRBD2 (7 bases). Germline V CDR1 and CDR2: GTSNPN, SVGIG (reference sequence). The length of the CDR3 is 13 residues. V lost 7 bases to trimming and J lost 9 bases, with 19 bases between them. The CDR3: CASEGGGHLEQFF. The CDR3 DNA reads TGTGCCTCCGAAGGGGGAGGGCATCTTGAGCAGTTCTTC.

The chain is built from TRBV10-2 and TRBJ2-7, with D unclear. Germline loops: CDR1 WSHSY, CDR2 SAAADI. V lost 1 base and J 5 bases, leaving 15 bases between the germline ends. This CDR3 spans 15 amino acids. This CDR3 is CASSEFRQAGHEQYF. As DNA, the CDR3 is TGCGCCAGCAGTGAGTTTAGGCAGGCTGGACACGAGCAGTACTTC.

Concerning this clonotype: A read error is possible here, since a much larger clone lies one base away. This chain joins TRBV19 and TRBJ1-6; no clear D. Looked up from germline, CDR1 is LNHDA and CDR2 is SQIVND (reference sequence). There are 12 residues in the CDR3. Here the CDR3 reads CTSSLPYSPLHF. In DNA form, the CDR3 reads TGTACCAGTAGTCTTCCCTATTCACCCCTCCACTTT.

In its sample, this clonotype was seen many times. The chain uses TRBV11-3 and TRBJ1-1, with D perhaps TRBD1 (6 bases). V lost 4 bases, J lost 4 bases, and 16 bases lay in between. The CDR3 length is 15 residues. Germline V gene data show CDR1 as SGHNT and CDR2 as YENEEA. The CDR3 loop reads CASSWARGGGTEAFF. The CDR3 DNA is TGTGCCAGCAGCTGGGCCAGGGGAGGGGGCACTGAAGCTTTCTTT.

The chain joins TRBV6-6 to TRBJ1-1, with D hard to call. This CDR3 comprises 16 residues. Per germline, CDR1 MNHNY and CDR2 SVGAGI (reference sequence). V shed 4 bases and J shed 1 base, with 16 bases lying between them. CDR3 DNA sequence: TGTGCCAGCAGTTTCCGGCCCTCAAACAGGAACACTGAAGCTTTCTTT. Translating gives CASSFRPSNRNTEAFF.

This clonotype was counted many times. This sequence joins TRBV19 and TRBJ1-2; D is possibly TRBD1 (5 bases). V lost 6 bases, J lost 6 bases, and 11 bases lay in between. CDR3 length: 12 amino acids. The germline CDR1 and CDR2 sequences are LNHDA and SQIVND (reference sequence). The CDR3 DNA follows: TGTGCCAGTAGCTTCTGGGGGGATGGCTACACCTTC. This translates into CASSFWGDGYTF.

This clonotype was counted ten times or more. This chain joins TRBV30 and TRBJ1-4, with D maybe TRBD1 (6 bases). The CDR3 loop spans 16 amino acids. Germline-derived CDR1 and CDR2 are GTSNPN and SVGIG (reference sequence). V dropped 0 bases and J dropped 8 bases, with 19 bases sitting between them. CDR3 coding DNA: TGTGCCTGGAGTGTATCCAGGGGTGGACGAGAAGAAAAACTGTTTTTT. Protein product: CAWSVSRGGREEKLFF.

The J gene is TRBJ1-1, the V gene TRBV5-1, with D tentatively TRBD1 (6 bases). Trimming left V 0 bases short and J 8 bases short, with 11 bases between. From germline, CDR1 is SGHRS and CDR2 YFSETQ. This CDR3 is built from 13 residues. The CDR3: CASSLGTADEAFF. The CDR3 nucleotides are TGCGCCAGCAGCTTGGGGACAGCGGACGAAGCTTTCTTT.

The chain recombines TRBV3-1 with TRBJ2-3, with 10 positions matching TRBD2. The CDR3 has 17 residues. V shed 1 base and J 3 bases; nucleotides not matched to a gene: 7. From germline, CDR1 is LGHDT and CDR2 YNNKEL (reference sequence). CDR3 DNA sequence: TGTGCCAGCAGCCAAGTGGGAGTGACTAGCGGGACAGATACGCAGTATTTT. It is translated as CASSQVGVTSGTDTQYF.

The rearrangement uses TRBV7-6 and TRBJ2-2; unclear D gene. Deletions cut 1 base from V and 1 base from J, with 4 bases between. The CDR3 loop spans 14 amino acids. Germline V gives CDR1 SGHVS, CDR2 FNYEAQ. DNA for the CDR3: TGTGCCAGCAGCTTAGGAGGGAACACCGGGGAGCTGTTTTTT. As protein: CASSLGGNTGELFF.

This clonotype has a count of ten or more. V usage is TRBV29-1 and J usage is TRBJ2-3, with D possibly being TRBD2 (6 bases). Germline lookup yields CDR1 SQVTM and CDR2 ANQGSEA. Trimming removed 0 bases at V and 3 bases at J, with 10 bases between. The CDR3 is made up of 14 amino acids. In DNA, the CDR3 is TGCAGCGTTGAAGATCTAGGAGGGACAGATACGCAGTATTTT. Amino acids: CSVEDLGGTDTQYF.

This clonotype showed up many times. This CDR3 reads CAINPGQVNEQFF. CDR3 DNA: TGTGCCATCAATCCCGGACAAGTCAATGAGCAGTTCTTC. The chain is built from TRBV10-3 and TRBJ2-1; maybe TRBD1 (5 bases). There are 13 residues in the CDR3. CDR1 and CDR2 (germline): ENHRY, SYGVKD. V lost 7 bases, J lost 6 bases, and 13 bases lay in between.

The rearrangement links TRBV6-2 or TRBV6-3 to TRBJ2-1, with 8 bases lining up with TRBD1. The junction had 14 bases not matched to a gene; V was cut back by 10 bases and J by 9 bases. The length of the CDR3 is 14 residues. Germline assignment: CDR1 MNHEY and CDR2 SVGEGT. The CDR3 here is CATTRDRLLFEQFF. The CDR3, as DNA: TGTGCCACTACCCGGGACAGGTTATTATTTGAGCAGTTCTTC.

This clonotype came up many times. The chain uses TRBV19 and TRBJ2-3; D call uncertain. There are 14 residues in the CDR3. Trimming stripped 6 bases from V and 3 bases from J, with 13 bases between. Germline-derived CDR1 and CDR2 are LNHDA and SQIVND (reference sequence). CDR3 in DNA: TGTGCCAGTAGACCCGCCCCAAAAACAGATACGCAGTATTTT. It translates to CASRPAPKTDTQYF.